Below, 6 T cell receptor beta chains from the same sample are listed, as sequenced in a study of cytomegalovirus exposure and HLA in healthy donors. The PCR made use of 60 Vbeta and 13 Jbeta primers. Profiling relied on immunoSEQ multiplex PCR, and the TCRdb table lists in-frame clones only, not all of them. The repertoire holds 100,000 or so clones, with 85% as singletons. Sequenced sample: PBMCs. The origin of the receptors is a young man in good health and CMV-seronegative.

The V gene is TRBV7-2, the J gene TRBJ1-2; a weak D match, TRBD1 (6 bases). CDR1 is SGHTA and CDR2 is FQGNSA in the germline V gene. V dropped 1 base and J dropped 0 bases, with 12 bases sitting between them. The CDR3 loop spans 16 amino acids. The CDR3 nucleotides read TGTGCCAGCAGCTTAGTTAGGACAGTAACTAACTATGGCTACACCTTC. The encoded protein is CASSLVRTVTNYGYTF.

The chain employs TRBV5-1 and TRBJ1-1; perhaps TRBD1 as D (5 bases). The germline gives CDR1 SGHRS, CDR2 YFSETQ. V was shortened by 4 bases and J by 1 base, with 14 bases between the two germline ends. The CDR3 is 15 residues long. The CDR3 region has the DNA TGCGCCAGCAGCGCATCCGGGACTGGGAACACTGAAGCTTTCTTT. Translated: CASSASGTGNTEAFF.

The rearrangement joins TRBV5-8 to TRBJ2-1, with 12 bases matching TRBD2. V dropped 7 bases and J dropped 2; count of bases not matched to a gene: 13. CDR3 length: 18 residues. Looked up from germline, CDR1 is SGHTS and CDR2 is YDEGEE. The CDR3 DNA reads TGTGCCAGCTGTGACCTACTAGCGGGAGGTAGCACCTACAATGAGCAGTTCTTC. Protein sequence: CASCDLLAGGSTYNEQFF.

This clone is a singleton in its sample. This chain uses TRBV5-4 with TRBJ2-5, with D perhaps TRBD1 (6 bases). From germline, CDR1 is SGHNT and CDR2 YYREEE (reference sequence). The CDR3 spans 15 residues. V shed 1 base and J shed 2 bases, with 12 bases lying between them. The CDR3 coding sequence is TGTGCCAGCAGCTTGACAGGGCGAGGACAAGAGACCCAGTACTTC. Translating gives CASSLTGRGQETQYF.

The CDR3 nucleotides are TGTGCCAGCAGCTCGTCAATCGGTGTCGGGTCTAACATATATTTT. Residues: CASSSSIGVGSNIYF. The chain employs TRBV7-6 and TRBJ1-3; no clear D gene. The V gene's germline CDR1 is SGHVS and CDR2 FNYEAQ. The CDR3 is 15 residues long. V was clipped by 4 bases and J by 12 bases, with 22 bases between them. Variable domain in full (rest from reference TRBV7-6 and TRBJ1-3): GAGVSQSPRYKVTKRGQDVALRCDPISGHVSLYWYRQALGQGPEFLTYFNYEAQQDKSGLPNDRFSAERPEGSISTLTIQRTEQRDSAMYRCASSSSIGVGSNIYFGEGSWLTVV.

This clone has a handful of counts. This chain's CDR3 is CSANRDYEQYF. CDR3 DNA sequence: TGCAGTGCTAACCGGGACTACGAGCAGTACTTC. The rearrangement uses TRBV20-1 and TRBJ2-7; weak D call: TRBD2 (5 bases). V was shortened by 4 bases and J by 3 bases, with 7 bases between the two germline ends. The CDR3 sequence is 11 residues long. Looked up from germline, CDR1 is DFQATT and CDR2 is SNEGSKA (reference sequence).